These 25 T cell receptor beta chains were sequenced from one sample in a study of early T cells in non-severe SARS-CoV-2 infection. From the 5' RACE reads, TCRdb called clonotypes with MiXCR, one entry per CDR3 protein. The table lists approximately 97,000 distinct CDR3 sequences, roughly 13% of them singletons. The source material was whole blood. The receptor source for this set is an adult who was a healthcare worker with PCR-confirmed SARS-CoV-2 infection or an uninfected control (not recorded which).

This chain uses TRBV28 with TRBJ2-7, with 9 bases aligning to TRBD1. Trimming took 6 bases from V and 3 from J; bases not matched to a gene: 3. Germline-derived CDR1 and CDR2 are MDHEN and SYDVKM. The CDR3 loop spans 13 amino acids. CDR3: CASSPDRGYEQYF. CDR3 in DNA: TGTGCCAGCAGCCCGGACAGGGGCTACGAGCAGTACTTC.

The rearrangement uses TRBV25-1 and TRBJ1-3; D unresolved. Germline CDR1 is MGHDK and CDR2 is SYGVNS. CDR3 length equals 13 residues. V dropped 7 bases and J dropped 0 bases, with 7 bases sitting between them. CDR3 DNA: TGTGCCAGCATGGGGTACTCTGGAAACACCATATATTTT. Protein product: CASMGYSGNTIYF. Full variable domain (outside the CDR3, taken from reference TRBV25-1 and TRBJ1-3): EADIYQTPRYLVIGTGKKITLECSQTMGHDKMYWYQQDPGMELHLIHYSYGVNSTEKGDLSSESTVSRIRTEHFPLTLESARPSHTSQYLCASMGYSGNTIYFGEGSWLTVV.

Many counts were recorded for this clonotype. The J gene is TRBJ1-2, the V gene TRBV20-1, with D uncertain. Per the germline V gene, CDR1 is DFQATT and CDR2 is SNEGSKA (reference sequence). With 3 bases removed from V and 8 bases from J, the gap between germline ends came to 13 bases. The CDR3 length is 12 residues. This CDR3 reads CSARDQARGYTF. The DNA of the CDR3 is TGCAGTGCTAGGGATCAAGCGCGGGGCTACACCTTC.

The chain carries TRBV28 and TRBJ1-4; no reliable D call. V was cut by 1 base and J by 3 bases, with 9 bases left in between. This CDR3 has 15 residues. Looked up from germline, CDR1 is MDHEN and CDR2 is SYDVKM. CDR3 residues: CASSLYLAANEKLFF. CDR3 bases: TGTGCCAGCAGTTTATATTTGGCGGCTAATGAAAAACTGTTTTTT.

The sample holds many counts of this clonotype. The rearrangement links TRBV7-9 to TRBJ2-7; D possibly corresponds to TRBD2 (5 bases). This CDR3 comprises 12 residues. Germline-derived CDR1 and CDR2 are SEHNR and FQNEAQ (reference sequence). V was shortened by 6 bases and J by 2 bases, with 8 bases between the two germline ends. The CDR3: CASSSGAYEQYF. In DNA form, the CDR3 reads TGTGCCAGCAGTTCCGGGGCCTACGAGCAGTACTTC.

This clonotype was counted only a few times. The rearrangement links TRBV7-9 to TRBJ2-1; 10 bases are shared with TRBD2. In germline, CDR1 is SEHNR, CDR2 FQNEAQ (reference sequence). The V and J ends lost 5 bases and 4 bases, in that order; junction bases with no gene match: 14. This CDR3 spans 18 amino acids. CDR3 in amino acids: CASSPIAGGLKEYNEQFF. The CDR3 nucleotides are TGTGCCAGCAGCCCTATAGCGGGAGGTCTCAAAGAGTACAATGAGCAGTTCTTC.

This clonotype was detected only a few times. The chain combines TRBV28 with TRBJ2-4; 10 nucleotides match TRBD2. The J segment lost 7 bases and the V segment lost 7 bases, leaving 4 bases of the junction unmatched. Germline assignment: CDR1 MDHEN and CDR2 SYDVKM. The CDR3 runs to 13 residues. CDR3 protein: CASTSGRANIQYF. The CDR3 nucleotides are TGTGCCAGCACCAGCGGGAGGGCGAACATTCAGTACTTC.

J is TRBJ1-1 and V is TRBV7-9, with a weak D call TRBD1 (5 bases). Germline CDR1 SEHNR, CDR2 FQNEAQ (reference sequence). The V and J ends lost 1 base and 7 bases respectively, with 10 bases between them. The CDR3 consists of 13 residues. CDR3 loop: CASSLEGRSEAFF. CDR3 DNA: TGTGCCAGCAGCTTAGAGGGGCGAAGTGAAGCTTTCTTT.

The table lists this clonotype with a few counts. The chain is built from TRBV29-1 and TRBJ2-1; D may be TRBD2 (5 bases). The germline gives CDR1 SQVTM, CDR2 ANQGSEA. Trimming removed 4 bases at V and 3 bases at J, with 13 bases between. The length of the CDR3 is 14 residues. CDR3 DNA sequence: TGCAGCGTTGGTGAGGGAACCTACTACAATGAGCAGTTCTTC. Translating it yields CSVGEGTYYNEQFF.

About this clonotype: A much bigger clone sits one base away, suggesting this may be a read error. The J gene is TRBJ2-7, the V gene TRBV4-3, with D tentatively TRBD1 (5 bases). CDR1 LGHNA and CDR2 YSLEER come from the germline V gene. The CDR3 runs 15 residues. The CDR3 region is CASSQDTGTSYDQYF. In nucleotides, the CDR3 is TGCGCCAGCAGCCAAGATACAGGAACCTCCTACGATCAGTACTTC.

The chain joins TRBV27 to TRBJ1-1; TRBD1 agrees at 7 bases. The CDR3 runs 13 residues. Germline-derived CDR1 and CDR2 are MNHEY and SMNVEV (reference sequence). Unmatched junction bases numbered 1, after V lost 0 bases and J lost 6 bases. CDR3 in amino acids: CASSLSGTAEAFF. The CDR3 nucleotides are TGTGCCAGCAGTTTATCCGGGACAGCTGAAGCTTTCTTT.

This clonotype has ten or more counts. The chain links TRBV20-1 to TRBJ2-7, with D perhaps assigned TRBD1 or TRBD2 (5 bases each). The V and J ends lost 0 bases and 3 bases respectively, with 15 bases between them. The length of the CDR3 is 15 residues. Germline V gene lookup returns CDR1 DFQATT and CDR2 SNEGSKA (reference sequence). The DNA of the CDR3 is TGCAGTGCTAGAGATCTCGAGGGACGGAGCTACGAGCAGTACTTC. This codes for CSARDLEGRSYEQYF.

This clonotype was counted many times. The chain has TRBV5-1 and TRBJ1-1; possibly TRBD1 for D (6 bases). This CDR3 has 15 amino acids. Germline CDR1 is SGHRS and CDR2 is YFSETQ. V was pared by 4 bases and J by 0 bases, with 13 bases between. The CDR3 nucleotides are TGCGCCAGCAGCCCGGGGGCCCCGATGAACACTGAAGCTTTCTTT. Translated, it gives CASSPGAPMNTEAFF.

The gene calls are TRBV10-3 and TRBJ2-7; 7 positions agree with TRBD1. V gave up 10 bases and J gave up 2 bases; unmatched junction bases: 5. CDR3 length: 12 amino acids. Germline CDR1 reads ENHRY; CDR2 reads SYGVKD. The CDR3 bases are TGTGCCACCGGGGACAGTCCCTACGAGCAGTACTTC. Translated: CATGDSPYEQYF.

This clonotype has more than one count but fewer than ten. J is TRBJ2-3 and V is TRBV27, with 13 bases aligning to TRBD2. CDR3 length: 18 residues. From germline, CDR1 is MNHEY and CDR2 SMNVEV (reference sequence). V was clipped by 3 bases and J by 2 bases; unmatched bases: 8. CDR3 sequence: CASSFSGTSGTYTDTQYF. CDR3 sequence (DNA): TGTGCCAGCAGTTTTTCTGGGACTAGCGGGACTTACACAGATACGCAGTATTTT.

This chain joins TRBV12-3 or TRBV12-4 and TRBJ2-1; 12 positions agree with TRBD2. CDR3 length: 16 amino acids. J gave up 8 bases and V 1 base, and 6 bases lay outside the gene matches. The CDR3: CASSLGLAGVVDEQFF. In nucleotides, the CDR3 is TGTGCCAGCAGTTTAGGACTAGCGGGGGTAGTAGATGAGCAGTTCTTC.

This clonotype was recorded many times. This sequence joins TRBV6-6 and TRBJ2-3; a weak D match, TRBD1 (5 bases). CDR1 and CDR2 from the germline V gene are MNHNY and SVGAGI (reference sequence). The CDR3 is 14 amino acids. V lost 3 bases and J lost 3, with 10 bases in between. In DNA, the CDR3 is TGTGCCAGCAGTTATGACAGACATACAGATACGCAGTATTTT. Translated, it gives CASSYDRHTDTQYF.

This chain links TRBV9 with TRBJ2-6; TRBD2 matches at 7 bases. CDR3 length: 16 amino acids. Per germline, CDR1 SGDLS and CDR2 YYNGEE. With V trimmed by 0 bases and J by 3 bases, 3 bases remained unmatched. CDR3 nucleotides: TGTGCCAGCAGCGTAGGACTAGCTCATGGGGCCAACGTCCTGACTTTC. Translating it yields CASSVGLAHGANVLTF.

This clonotype was found many times. This chain joins TRBV29-1 and TRBJ1-1, with 7 positions matching TRBD1. Germline-derived CDR1 and CDR2 are SQVTM and ANQGSEA. The junction had 5 bases not matched to a gene; V was cut back by 6 bases and J by 1 base. The CDR3 extends over 13 amino acids. CDR3 sequence (DNA): TGCAGCGTAAAGACAGGGAGGAACACTGAAGCTTTCTTT. Translation gives CSVKTGRNTEAFF. The full variable domain, completed using reference TRBV29-1 and TRBJ1-1, is SAVISQKPSRDICQRGTSLTIQCQVDSQVTMMFWYRQQPGQSLTLIATANQGSEATYESGFVIDKFPISRPNLTFSTLTVSNMSPEDSSIYLCSVKTGRNTEAFFGQGTRLTVV.

In this sample, this clonotype turned up a few times. The J gene is TRBJ1-1, the V gene TRBV29-1; 7 nucleotides line up with TRBD1. Trimming at V came to 6 bases and at J to 0 bases, leaving 7 bases not matched to a gene. CDR3 length equals 14 residues. Germline V gene lookup returns CDR1 SQVTM and CDR2 ANQGSEA. In nucleotides, the CDR3 is TGCAGCGTAGATCCGGGACAGATGAACACTGAAGCTTTCTTT. Protein: CSVDPGQMNTEAFF.

The table lists this clonotype with a few counts. The CDR3 here is CASSTYGQTGELFF. Written as DNA, the CDR3 is TGTGCCAGCAGCACCTACGGACAGACCGGGGAGCTGTTTTTT. The V call is TRBV7-2, the J call TRBJ2-2; D perhaps matches TRBD1 (6 bases). The ends were cut back, 5 bases at V and 5 bases at J, with 12 bases in the middle. The CDR3 consists of 14 residues. CDR1 SGHTA and CDR2 FQGNSA come from the germline V gene.

The rearrangement uses TRBV28 and TRBJ2-3; D perhaps matches TRBD1 (5 bases). V dropped 5 bases and J dropped 6 bases, with 12 bases sitting between them. Germline lookup yields CDR1 MDHEN and CDR2 SYDVKM. CDR3 length equals 13 residues. The CDR3 reads CASSPGWGDTQYF. The CDR3 nucleotides read TGTGCCAGCAGTCCAGGGTGGGGCGATACGCAGTATTTT.

The sample holds many counts of this clonotype. This sequence joins TRBV3-1 and TRBJ2-7, with 12 bases identical to TRBD2. Germline values: CDR1 LGHDT, CDR2 YNNKEL (reference sequence). V was pared by 2 bases and J by 3 bases, with 5 bases of the junction left unmatched. The CDR3 has 16 amino acids. The CDR3 DNA sequence: TGTGCCAGCAGCCAACCGCTAGCGGGAGGGCACTACGAGCAGTACTTC. Encoded protein: CASSQPLAGGHYEQYF.

V is TRBV29-1 and J is TRBJ2-3; 8 nucleotides align to TRBD1. V lost 4 bases, J lost 2 bases, and 17 bases stayed unmatched. Germline V gives CDR1 SQVTM, CDR2 ANQGSEA. The CDR3 spans 18 residues. CDR3 in DNA: TGCAGCGTTGCAAGTATGGGGTCCGGGACAGGCTTCACAGATACGCAGTATTTT. This encodes CSVASMGSGTGFTDTQYF.

The sample holds many counts of this clonotype. The chain uses TRBV5-1 and TRBJ2-7; D gene unclear. The germline gives CDR1 SGHRS, CDR2 YFSETQ. This CDR3 has 13 amino acids. The germline V and J ends were trimmed by 0 bases and 0 bases, with 4 bases remaining between them. The chain's CDR3 is CASSLGASYEQYF. DNA of the CDR3: TGCGCCAGCAGCTTGGGTGCCTCCTACGAGCAGTACTTC.